The 17 T cell receptor beta chains below were found in one sample sequenced in a study of cytomegalovirus exposure and HLA in healthy donors. With 60 Vbeta and 13 Jbeta primers, the PCR was carried out. Profiling relied on immunoSEQ multiplex PCR, and the TCRdb table lists in-frame clones only, not all of them. The table has under 150,000 clones, about 86% seen once. The sample consisted of PBMCs. The receptor set was obtained from a man between 18 and 35 years old in good health and CMV-seronegative.

The V call is TRBV19, the J call TRBJ2-3, with D hard to call. V lost 6 bases and J 0 bases, leaving 13 bases between the germline ends. Germline lookup yields CDR1 LNHDA and CDR2 SQIVND (reference sequence). There are 15 residues in the CDR3. CDR3 in DNA: TGTGCCAGTAGCCGGTCATCTACTAGCACAGATACGCAGTATTTT. Translated: CASSRSSTSTDTQYF.

This chain uses TRBV5-6 with TRBJ2-5; D call uncertain. Trimming cost V 5 bases and J 2 bases, with 16 bases left between them. The length of the CDR3 is 15 residues. Germline loops: CDR1 SGHDT, CDR2 YYEEEE. The chain's CDR3 is CASSMTPNLQETQYF. For the CDR3, the DNA is TGTGCCAGCAGTATGACTCCAAATCTACAAGAGACCCAGTACTTC.

The chain has TRBV7-8 and TRBJ1-1; TRBD1 might be the D (6 bases). Trimming cost V 5 bases and J 1 base, with 8 bases left between them. CDR3 length: 13 amino acids. Germline-derived CDR1 and CDR2 are SGHVS and FQNEAQ. The CDR3 is CASSLQGNTEAFF. CDR3 bases: TGTGCCAGCAGCCTACAGGGGAACACTGAAGCTTTCTTT.

The rearrangement uses TRBV6-5 and TRBJ2-5; D remains unclear. The CDR3 sequence is 11 residues long. Germline CDR1 reads MNHEY; CDR2 reads SVGAGI. Trimming cost V 5 bases and J 1 base, with 2 bases left between them. The CDR3 protein is CASSLQETQYF. For the CDR3, the DNA is TGTGCCAGCAGTCTCCAAGAGACCCAGTACTTC.

This clone was seen a few times. The chain has TRBV9 and TRBJ2-3; 10 bases map to TRBD1. The V gene's germline CDR1 is SGDLS and CDR2 YYNGEE. Germline trimming cut 0 bases from V and 3 bases from J; bases unmatched to any gene: 4. This CDR3 comprises 16 residues. The CDR3 region is CASSVVRTGGTDTQYF. The CDR3 bases are TGTGCCAGCAGCGTAGTTAGGACAGGGGGTACAGATACGCAGTATTTT.

This clone was counted between two and nine times. The chain has TRBV5-1 and TRBJ2-7; 7 nucleotides agree with TRBD1. This CDR3 comprises 18 residues. Germline V lookup: CDR1 SGHRS, CDR2 YFSETQ. V lost 0 bases to trimming and J lost 6 bases; unmatched junction nucleotides: 18. The CDR3 DNA sequence: TGCGCCAGCAGCTTGGGCCCGGCAGGGCTGGGCGAGGGGGCCGAGCAGTACTTC. Protein: CASSLGPAGLGEGAEQYF.

Only one count was recorded for this clone. This chain links TRBV4-3 with TRBJ1-4, with D possibly matching TRBD1 (5 bases). The germline gives CDR1 LGHNA, CDR2 YSLEER. The CDR3 length is 16 residues. Trimming stripped 1 base from V and 7 bases from J, with 16 bases between. The CDR3 coding sequence is TGCGCCAGCAGCCAAGCCCCAGCACCCAGGGTTGAAAAACTGTTTTTT. Translation gives CASSQAPAPRVEKLFF.

The chain combines TRBV14 with TRBJ1-4; the D is unclear. CDR1 and CDR2 (germline): SGHDN, FVKESK. Between the trimmed V and J ends, which lost 1 base and 5 bases, there was a span of 11 bases. This CDR3 is 15 amino acids long. The CDR3 region is CASSQGGFFNEKLFF. The DNA of the CDR3 is TGTGCCAGCAGCCAAGGCGGCTTCTTCAATGAAAAACTGTTTTTT.

The CDR3 DNA follows: TGCGCCAGCAGCCAAGATGGCAGAAGAAGGAACACTGAAGCTTTCTTT. It translates to CASSQDGRRRNTEAFF. V is TRBV4-3 and J is TRBJ1-1; D is unresolved. The germline V and J ends were trimmed by 0 bases and 1 base, with 12 bases remaining between them. Per germline, CDR1 LGHNA and CDR2 YSLEER. The CDR3 is made up of 16 amino acids.

The chain links TRBV9 to TRBJ1-2, with D perhaps TRBD1 (5 bases). The V and J ends lost 0 bases and 4 bases respectively, with 13 bases between them. Germline CDR1 is SGDLS and CDR2 is YYNGEE. CDR3 length: 15 amino acids. The CDR3 nucleotides are TGTGCCAGCAGCGTAGTAAGGGACTTCTCCTATGGCTACACCTTC. Translated: CASSVVRDFSYGYTF.

V and J are TRBV28 and TRBJ1-1; D is uncertain. The CDR3 is 13 residues long. Germline V gene data show CDR1 as MDHEN and CDR2 as SYDVKM. The ends were cut back, 7 bases at V and 5 bases at J, with 14 bases in the middle. CDR3 residues: CASTPPTRTEAFF. CDR3 sequence (DNA): TGTGCCAGCACCCCCCCCACGAGAACTGAAGCTTTCTTT.

The CDR3 DNA reads TGTGCCAGCAGTCGGGGACTAGCGGGGCAAGAGACCCAGTACTTC. It yields the protein CASSRGLAGQETQYF. V gene TRBV2 combines with J gene TRBJ2-5; 13 bases map to TRBD2. The J segment lost 2 bases and the V segment lost 5 bases, leaving 2 bases of the junction unmatched. This CDR3 comprises 15 residues. Germline V gives CDR1 SNHLY, CDR2 FYNNEI.

The V call is TRBV9, the J call TRBJ2-1; the match to TRBD2 covers 9 bases. V was pared by 0 bases and J by 8 bases, with 12 bases of the junction left unmatched. The germline gives CDR1 SGDLS, CDR2 YYNGEE. CDR3 length: 17 residues. The CDR3 DNA is TGTGCCAGCAGCGTAGGCCAGGGGCTAGCGGGGAGGTATGAGCAGTTCTTC. Amino acids: CASSVGQGLAGRYEQFF. Full variable domain (remainder filled in from reference TRBV9 and TRBJ2-1): DSGVTQTPKHLITATGQRVTLRCSPRSGDLSVYWYQQSLDQGLQFLIQYYNGEERAKGNILERFSAQQFPDLHSELNLSSLELGDSALYFCASSVGQGLAGRYEQFFGPGTRLTVL.

The chain combines TRBV15 with TRBJ2-7; D is perhaps TRBD1 (5 bases). Germline V gives CDR1 LNHNV, CDR2 YYDKDF (reference sequence). This CDR3 is built from 17 residues. Trimming took 0 bases from V and 0 from J, leaving 15 bases between them. CDR3 in amino acids: CATSRDERQGSSYEQYF. CDR3 DNA sequence: TGTGCCACCAGCAGAGATGAACGGCAGGGTAGCTCCTACGAGCAGTACTTC.

The chain links TRBV7-9 to TRBJ2-1; 12 bases match TRBD2. CDR3 length: 16 residues. The V gene end was trimmed by 5 bases and the J gene end by 9 bases; junction bases not matched to a gene: 11. Germline V gene lookup returns CDR1 SEHNR and CDR2 FQNEAQ (reference sequence). CDR3 sequence reads: CASSRGLAGLGLEQFF. The CDR3 DNA follows: TGTGCCAGCAGCCGCGGACTAGCGGGGTTAGGTCTTGAGCAGTTCTTC.

This rearrangement joins TRBV5-1 to TRBJ2-5, with a weak D call TRBD1 (6 bases). This CDR3 has 13 amino acids. Trimming left V 4 bases short and J 5 bases short, with 12 bases between. Looked up from germline, CDR1 is SGHRS and CDR2 is YFSETQ. CDR3 protein: CASSPWTAETQYF. Here the CDR3 DNA reads TGCGCCAGCAGCCCCTGGACAGCCGAGACCCAGTACTTC.

This clone was counted a single time. The V call is TRBV6-5, the J call TRBJ2-1; tentatively, D is TRBD1 (6 bases). V was shortened by 2 bases and J by 3 bases, with 11 bases between the two germline ends. Germline V gene data show CDR1 as MNHEY and CDR2 as SVGAGI. The CDR3 loop spans 15 amino acids. DNA for the CDR3: TGTGCCAGCAGTTACGGGCAGGGGCTCTACAATGAGCAGTTCTTC. Translation gives CASSYGQGLYNEQFF.